The T cell receptor beta chain under discussion was sequenced for a study of blood T cell repertoires in COVID-19. Study-wide context: COVID-19 samples, acute and convalescent, were from the United States, Italy and Spain. From T cells, B-cell-depleted T cells, or PBMCs came the material, which was cDNA or gDNA.

A remark on this clone: Other nucleotide sequences from this sample produce the same CDR3.

V dropped 6 bases and J dropped 2 bases, with 11 bases sitting between them. The CDR3 length is 13 residues. The germline V gene encodes CDR1 SQVTM and CDR2 ANQGSEA. Original data processing: From reference gene primer amplification, estimates of nucleated cell counts were derived. This table comes from immunoSEQ multiplex PCR, and its TCRdb copy is limited to in-frame clones, with some not included. The V and J calls and the clone size are those of that table, but D and trimming were determined from the DNA. The sample has roughly 200,000 clones, 65% to 90% seen once. The origin of this receptor is a man aged 80 or over with acute or convalescent COVID-19. The V gene is TRBV29-1, the J gene TRBJ1-5; the D gene is possibly TRBD1 (5 bases). Sequencing was performed on peripheral blood. CDR3 coding DNA: TGCAGCGTAGTTGGACAAGGCAATCAGCCCCAGCATTTT. Its translation is CSVVGQGNQPQHF.